This TCR beta chain was retrieved from a study of spatial heterogeneity in lung cancer. This clonotype was picked up many times. TCRdb redid the calling of the 5' RACE reads with MiXCR, one entry per CDR3 protein. The table lists around 92,000 distinct CDR3 sequences, 10% to 15% of them singletons, with roughly 39% in the top ten. Time point denoted: sample taken at primary tumor resection. Extraction of whole RNA from tumor, nontumor lung or frozen PBMC preceded unsorted sequencing. The CDR3 is made up of 14 amino acids. CDR1 is SGHVS, CDR2 FQNEAQ, per germline. J was trimmed by 6 bases and V by 4 bases; bases with no gene match: 3.

The receptor was derived from a male donor with early-stage non-small cell lung cancer. V gene TRBV7-8 combines with J gene TRBJ2-2, with TRBD1 matching 9 bases. Sequenced material: PBMCs, taken at surgery. DNA of the CDR3: TGTGCCAGCAGCTGGGACAGGGACGCCGGGGAGCTGTTTTTT. The encoded protein is CASSWDRDAGELFF.